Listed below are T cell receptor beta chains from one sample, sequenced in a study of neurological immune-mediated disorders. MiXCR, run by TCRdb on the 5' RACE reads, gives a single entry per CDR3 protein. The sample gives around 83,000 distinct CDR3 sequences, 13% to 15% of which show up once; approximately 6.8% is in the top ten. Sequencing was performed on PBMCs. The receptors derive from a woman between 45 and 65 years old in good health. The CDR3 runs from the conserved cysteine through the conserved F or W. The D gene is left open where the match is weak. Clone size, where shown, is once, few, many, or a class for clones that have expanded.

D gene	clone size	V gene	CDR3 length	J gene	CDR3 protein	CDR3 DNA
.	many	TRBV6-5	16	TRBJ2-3	CASSYSSSSSTDTQYF	TGTGCCAGCAGTTACTCGAGTAGCAGCAGCACAGATACGCAGTATTTT
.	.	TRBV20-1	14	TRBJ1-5	CSLEEGRNNQPQHF	TGCAGCCTGGAGGAAGGACGGAACAATCAGCCCCAGCATTTT
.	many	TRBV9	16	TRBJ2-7	CASSEGGGDWRYEQYF	TGTGCCAGCAGCGAGGGAGGGGGGGACTGGCGCTACGAGCAGTACTTC
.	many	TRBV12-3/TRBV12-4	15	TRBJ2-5	CASSFAGGRQETQYF	TGTGCCAGCAGTTTCGCCGGAGGAAGACAAGAGACCCAGTACTTC
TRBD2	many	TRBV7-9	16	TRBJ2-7	CASSFTSGRPTYEQYF	TGTGCCAGCAGCTTTACTAGCGGGAGGCCCACCTACGAGCAGTACTTC
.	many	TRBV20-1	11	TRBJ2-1	CSALRLNEQFF	TGCAGTGCTTTACGACTCAATGAGCAGTTCTTC
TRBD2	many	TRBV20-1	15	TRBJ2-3	CSARDMRGSTDTQYF	TGCAGTGCTAGAGATATGCGGGGGAGCACAGATACGCAGTATTTT
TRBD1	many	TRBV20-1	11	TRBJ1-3	CSARTGDTIYF	TGCAGCGCCAGGACAGGGGACACCATATATTTT
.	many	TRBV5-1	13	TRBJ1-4	CASSLGQDEKLFF	TGCGCCAGCAGCTTGGGGCAGGATGAAAAACTGTTTTTT
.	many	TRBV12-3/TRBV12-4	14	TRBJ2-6	CASSTGSGANVLTF	TGTGCCAGCAGCACAGGGTCTGGGGCCAACGTCCTGACTTTC
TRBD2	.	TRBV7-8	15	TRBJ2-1	CASSFLREGRNEQFF	TGTGCCAGCAGCTTTTTGCGGGAGGGCCGCAATGAGCAGTTCTTC
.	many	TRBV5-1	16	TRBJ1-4	CASRPHAGTMGEKLFF	TGCGCCAGCAGACCCCACGCCGGGACAATGGGCGAAAAACTGTTTTTT
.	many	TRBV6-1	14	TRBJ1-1	CASTDLQGNTEAFF	TGTGCCAGCACTGACTTACAGGGCAACACTGAAGCTTTCTTT
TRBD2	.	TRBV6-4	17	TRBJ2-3	CASSDGTSGGATDTQYF	TGTGCCAGCAGTGACGGGACTAGCGGGGGGGCCACAGATACGCAGTATTTT
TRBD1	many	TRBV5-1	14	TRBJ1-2	CASSLGDRNYGYTF	TGCGCCAGCAGCTTGGGGGACAGGAACTATGGCTACACCTTC
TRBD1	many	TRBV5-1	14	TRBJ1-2	CASSMRDRRQGYTF	TGCGCCAGCAGCATGCGGGACAGGCGCCAGGGCTACACCTTC
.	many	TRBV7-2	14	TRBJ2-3	CASSGDYRADTQYF	TGTGCCAGCAGCGGGGATTACAGGGCAGATACGCAGTATTTT
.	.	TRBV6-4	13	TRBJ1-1	CASSESGNTEAFF	TGTGCCAGCAGTGAGTCCGGGAACACTGAAGCTTTCTTT
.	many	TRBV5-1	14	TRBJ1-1	CASSWGAGVQEAFF	TGCGCCAGCAGCTGGGGGGCGGGGGTCCAAGAAGCTTTCTTT